The rows below give T cell receptor beta chains drawn from one sample of a study of cytotoxic CD8 clonotypes in ibrutinib-treated CLL. Some clones are missing from TCRdb's copy, which holds only in-frame ones; the method was immunoSEQ multiplex PCR. Here the sample spans under 300,000 clones, roughly four fifths being singletons. Here the sequenced sample was PBMCs, taken at disease progression, from a patient treated with ibrutinib. The receptors here all came from a human donor with chronic lymphocytic leukemia. Both conserved end residues are part of each CDR3. D genes are given only for firm matches. The size field is filled for only some rows; it gives once, few, many or a size class.

CDR3	DNA	J	size	V	D
CASSIGAASTEAFF	TGTGCCAGTAGTATAGGGGCAGCGTCTACTGAAGCTTTCTTT	TRBJ1-1	-	TRBV19	-
CASRADRGSYEQYF	TGTGCCAGCAGGGCCGACAGGGGCTCATACGAGCAGTACTTC	TRBJ2-7	-	TRBV6-1	TRBD1
CASSKSGQGASYEQYF	TGTGCCAGCAGTAAATCAGGACAGGGGGCCTCCTACGAGCAGTACTTC	TRBJ2-7	-	TRBV6-6	TRBD1
CASSQDRAGGPAEQFF	TGCGCCAGCAGCCAAGATAGGGCGGGAGGGCCGGCTGAGCAGTTCTTC	TRBJ2-1	-	TRBV4-3	TRBD2
CASSRRSLNYGYTF	TGTGCCAGCAGTCGCCGCAGTCTTAACTATGGCTACACCTTC	TRBJ1-2	few	TRBV27	-
CSAPWGPTQYF	TGCAGTGCTCCCTGGGGCCCAACGCAGTATTTT	TRBJ2-3	-	TRBV20-1	-
CASSFLQFTEAFF	TGTGCCAGCAGTTTTCTCCAGTTCACTGAAGCTTTCTTT	TRBJ1-1	-	TRBV27	-
CASSSISGGPAPQYF	TGTGCCAGCAGCTCAATAAGCGGGGGCCCGGCCCCCCAGTACTTC	TRBJ2-5	-	TRBV11-2	TRBD2
CASSLAGLAGALTGELFF	TGTGCCAGCAGCTTGGCCGGACTAGCGGGGGCACTCACCGGGGAGCTGTTTTTT	TRBJ2-2	-	TRBV5-8	TRBD2
CASSLLYQGGRETQYF	TGTGCCAGCAGTTTATTGTATCAAGGAGGGAGGGAGACCCAGTACTTC	TRBJ2-5	-	TRBV27	-
CASSRLAFNEQYF	TGTGCCAGCAGCCGGCTAGCGTTCAACGAGCAGTACTTC	TRBJ2-7	-	TRBV28	-
CASSVGTSGGSTYEQYF	TGTGCCAGCAGCGTAGGGACTAGCGGGGGATCGACCTACGAGCAGTACTTC	TRBJ2-7	-	TRBV9	TRBD2
CASSPSDLSARNQYF	TGTGCCAGCAGCCCCAGTGACTTGAGCGCGAGGAACCAGTACTTC	TRBJ2-5	-	TRBV13	-
CASTQRGGTSTDTQYF	TGTGCCAGTACCCAACGAGGGGGGACTAGCACAGATACGCAGTATTTT	TRBJ2-3	-	TRBV19	-
CASSASGLYSYEQYF	TGTGCCAGCAGTGCATCGGGACTTTACTCCTACGAGCAGTACTTC	TRBJ2-7	-	TRBV28	-
CASSYSQGHGYTF	TGTGCCAGCAGTTACTCCCAGGGTCATGGCTACACCTTC	TRBJ1-2	few	TRBV6-5	-
CASTPWGGSNTEAFF	TGTGCCAGCACTCCGTGGGGGGGGAGTAACACTGAAGCTTTCTTT	TRBJ1-1	-	TRBV28	-
CALRTGFSGNTIYF	TGTGCCCTACGGACAGGCTTCTCTGGAAACACCATATATTTT	TRBJ1-3	-	TRBV10-3	TRBD1
CASSSRHGELFF	TGTGCCAGCAGCTCCCGCCACGGGGAGCTGTTTTTT	TRBJ2-2	few	TRBV7-3	-
CASRLGGIYYEQYF	TGTGCCAGCAGACTAGGGGGGATATACTACGAGCAGTACTTC	TRBJ2-7	-	TRBV2	-
CSVATGTYGYTF	TGCAGCGTTGCAACAGGAACCTATGGCTACACCTTC	TRBJ1-2	few	TRBV29-1	-
CASRKTGTRKETQYF	TGCGCCAGCAGGAAGACCGGGACGCGAAAAGAGACCCAGTACTTC	TRBJ2-5	-	TRBV5-1	-
CASSPPATGPFENIQYF	TGTGCCAGCAGCCCACCAGCGACAGGACCTTTTGAAAACATTCAGTACTTC	TRBJ2-4	-	TRBV28	-
CSVAPRPSTTYEQYF	TGCAGCGTAGCCCCTAGGCCGAGCACCACCTACGAGCAGTACTTC	TRBJ2-7	-	TRBV29-1	-
CASSQDLIWNYGYTF	TGTGCCAGCAGCCAAGATTTAATATGGAACTATGGCTACACCTTC	TRBJ1-2	-	TRBV14	-
CASSQVRGQGVGNQPQHF	TGCGCCAGCAGCCAAGTGAGGGGACAGGGTGTAGGCAATCAGCCCCAGCATTTT	TRBJ1-5	-	TRBV4-1	TRBD1
CASSPIVRGINYGYTF	TGTGCCAGCTCACCGATAGTTCGCGGGATTAACTATGGCTACACCTTC	TRBJ1-2	once	TRBV18	-
CASSLAPGPGEQYF	TGTGCCAGCAGCTTAGCGCCAGGCCCCGGCGAGCAGTACTTC	TRBJ2-7	-	TRBV7-6	-
CSVDLTEPGYGYTF	TGCAGCGTTGATCTGACCGAGCCTGGGTATGGCTACACCTTC	TRBJ1-2	once	TRBV29-1	-
CAISETLVGVRRDSSYEQYF	TGTGCCATCAGTGAGACTCTGGTGGGGGTTCGGCGGGACAGCTCCTACGAGCAGTACTTC	TRBJ2-7	-	TRBV10-3	-
CASSYSGSAPYQPQHF	TGTGCCAGCAGTTACTCCGGATCCGCCCCATATCAGCCCCAGCATTTT	TRBJ1-5	-	TRBV6-5	-
CASRWVRSSAGYEQYF	TGTGCCAGCAGATGGGTTAGAAGTTCTGCGGGCTACGAGCAGTACTTC	TRBJ2-7	once	TRBV2	-
CASSFPRSMGARQVNTEAFF	TGCGCCAGCAGCTTCCCAAGATCGATGGGGGCAAGACAGGTGAACACTGAAGCTTTCTTT	TRBJ1-1	-	TRBV4-1	-
CASSVGTSPPVF	TGTGCCAGCAGCGTAGGGACTAGCCCCCCTGTTTTT	TRBJ2-2	-	TRBV9	TRBD2
CASSLGGTETQYF	TGTGCCAGCAGCTTAGGGGGGACTGAGACCCAGTACTTC	TRBJ2-5	-	TRBV7-3	-
CASSEARPGKTEAFF	TGTGCCAGCAGTGAAGCGCGTCCAGGTAAGACTGAAGCTTTCTTT	TRBJ1-1	-	TRBV2	-
CSVEASGTYEQFF	TGCAGCGTTGAGGCTAGCGGGACTTATGAGCAGTTCTTC	TRBJ2-1	-	TRBV29-1	TRBD2
CASSPGGGRVETQYF	TGTGCCAGCTCACCAGGTGGGGGGAGAGTAGAGACCCAGTACTTC	TRBJ2-5	-	TRBV18	-
CASSSPGLAGGPGRETQYF	TGCGCCAGCAGCTCGCCCGGGCTAGCGGGAGGGCCGGGACGAGAGACCCAGTACTTC	TRBJ2-5	-	TRBV4-1	TRBD2
CASSLREAAYEQYF	TGTGCCAGCAGCTTGCGCGAGGCAGCCTACGAGCAGTACTTC	TRBJ2-7	-	TRBV7-9	-
CASSQVPLGDGYTF	TGCGCCAGCAGCCAAGTACCCCTAGGGGATGGCTACACCTTC	TRBJ1-2	-	TRBV4-1	-
CASSEKLGGTEAFF	TGCGCCAGCAGTGAGAAGTTGGGAGGGACTGAAGCTTTCTTT	TRBJ1-1	-	TRBV10-1	-
CASSRDREADTQYF	TGTGCCAGCAGTAGAGACAGGGAAGCAGATACGCAGTATTTT	TRBJ2-3	-	TRBV6-1	TRBD1
CASSLSPYRGYEQYF	TGTGCCAGCAGCTTGTCCCCCTACAGGGGCTACGAGCAGTACTTC	TRBJ2-7	-	TRBV5-6	TRBD1
CSVEGLAGGRDTQYF	TGCAGCGTTGAGGGACTAGCGGGGGGGCGAGATACGCAGTATTTT	TRBJ2-3	-	TRBV29-1	TRBD2
CATSRGIAKNIQYF	TGTGCCACCAGCAGAGGAATAGCCAAAAACATTCAGTACTTC	TRBJ2-4	-	TRBV15	-
CAISPLVGAYNEQFF	TGTGCCATCAGCCCTCTTGTGGGTGCGTACAATGAGCAGTTCTTC	TRBJ2-1	once	TRBV10-3	-
CASSSRQGGNEQFF	TGTGCCAGCAGCTCCCGACAGGGAGGTAATGAGCAGTTCTTC	TRBJ2-1	-	TRBV11-3	-
CASSFWRGLFGDTQYF	TGTGCCAGCAGCTTCTGGCGGGGACTGTTTGGGGATACGCAGTATTTT	TRBJ2-3	-	TRBV7-9	-
CASSQDKGVGANVLTF	TGCGCCAGCAGCCAAGACAAGGGGGTTGGGGCCAACGTCCTGACTTTC	TRBJ2-6	-	TRBV4-3	-
CASSLTSVGGELFF	TGTGCCAGCAGCCTGACTAGCGTCGGCGGGGAGCTGTTTTTT	TRBJ2-2	-	TRBV7-9	TRBD2
CASTLTVDATNEKLFF	TGTGCCAGCACCTTAACAGTCGACGCAACTAATGAAAAACTGTTTTTT	TRBJ1-4	-	TRBV6-6	-
CASSLKGGNYNSPLHF	TGCGCCAGCAGCTTGAAGGGTGGGAATTATAATTCACCCCTCCACTTT	TRBJ1-6	once	TRBV5-1	-
CASSRDSYANTGELFF	TGTGCCAGCAGTCGAGACAGTTACGCGAACACCGGGGAGCTGTTTTTT	TRBJ2-2	-	TRBV6-4	-
CREVGEQFF	TGCAGGGAAGTCGGTGAGCAGTTCTTC	TRBJ2-1	-	TRBV29-1	-